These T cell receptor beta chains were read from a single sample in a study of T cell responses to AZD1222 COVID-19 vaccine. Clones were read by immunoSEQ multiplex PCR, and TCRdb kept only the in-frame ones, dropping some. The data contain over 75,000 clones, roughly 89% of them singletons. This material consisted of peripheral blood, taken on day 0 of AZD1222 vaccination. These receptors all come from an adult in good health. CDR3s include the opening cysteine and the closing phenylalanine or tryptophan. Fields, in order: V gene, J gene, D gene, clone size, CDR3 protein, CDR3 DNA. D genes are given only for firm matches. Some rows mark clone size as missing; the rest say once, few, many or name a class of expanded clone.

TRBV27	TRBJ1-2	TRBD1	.	CASSDPDRGYGYTF	TGTGCCAGCAGCGACCCCGACAGGGGCTATGGCTACACCTTC
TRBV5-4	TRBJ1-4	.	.	CASSLGGLGQNEKLFF	TGTGCCAGCAGCTTGGGGGGCTTGGGGCAGAATGAAAAACTGTTTTTT
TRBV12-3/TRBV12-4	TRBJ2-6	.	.	CASTHSGANVLTF	TGTGCCAGCACCCACTCTGGGGCCAACGTCCTGACTTTC
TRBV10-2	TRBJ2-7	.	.	CASSAALRSEQYF	TGCGCCAGCAGTGCTGCACTCAGGTCCGAGCAGTACTTC
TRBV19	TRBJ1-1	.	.	CATAGFVNTEAFF	TGTGCCACTGCAGGGTTTGTGAACACTGAAGCTTTCTTT
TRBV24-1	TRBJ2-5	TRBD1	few	CATSEGGQGVETQYF	TGTGCCACCAGTGAAGGTGGTCAGGGGGTAGAGACCCAGTACTTC
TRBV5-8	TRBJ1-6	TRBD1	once	CASSLRQGIGSPLHF	TGTGCCAGCAGCCTAAGACAGGGCATAGGCTCACCCCTCCACTTT
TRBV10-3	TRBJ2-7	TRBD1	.	CAIGTGTGSYEQYF	TGTGCCATCGGAACTGGGACAGGGAGCTACGAGCAGTACTTC
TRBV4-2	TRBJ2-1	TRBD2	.	CASSQVVAGAGNNEQFF	TGTGCCAGCAGCCAAGTGGTAGCGGGAGCGGGAAACAATGAGCAGTTCTTC
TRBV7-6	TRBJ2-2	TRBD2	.	CASSSPRGSGDRSGELFF	TGTGCCAGCAGCTCCCCGCGGGGGAGCGGGGACCGGAGCGGGGAGCTGTTTTTT
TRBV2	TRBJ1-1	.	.	CASGTLYTEAFF	TGTGCCAGCGGCACACTCTACACTGAAGCTTTCTTT
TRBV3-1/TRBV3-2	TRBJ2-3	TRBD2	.	CASSQDPGLAGTSGTQYF	TGTGCCAGCAGCCAAGATCCAGGGCTAGCGGGGACATCAGGAACGCAGTATTTT
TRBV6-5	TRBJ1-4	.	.	CASSYSDSIGEKLFF	TGTGCCAGCAGTTACTCGGACAGTATCGGTGAAAAACTGTTTTTT